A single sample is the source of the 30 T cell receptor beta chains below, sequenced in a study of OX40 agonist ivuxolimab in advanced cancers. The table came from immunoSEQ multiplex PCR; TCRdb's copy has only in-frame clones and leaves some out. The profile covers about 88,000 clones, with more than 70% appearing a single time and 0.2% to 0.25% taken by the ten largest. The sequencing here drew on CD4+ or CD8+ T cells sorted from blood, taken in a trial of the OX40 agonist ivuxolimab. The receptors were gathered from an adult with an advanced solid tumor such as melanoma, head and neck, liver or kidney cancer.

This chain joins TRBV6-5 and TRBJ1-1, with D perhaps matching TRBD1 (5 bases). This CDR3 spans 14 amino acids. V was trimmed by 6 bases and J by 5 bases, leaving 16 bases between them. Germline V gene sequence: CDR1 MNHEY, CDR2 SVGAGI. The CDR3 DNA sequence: TGTGCCAGCAGCATTGGGGGGACGTGGACTGAAGCTTTCTTT. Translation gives CASSIGGTWTEAFF.

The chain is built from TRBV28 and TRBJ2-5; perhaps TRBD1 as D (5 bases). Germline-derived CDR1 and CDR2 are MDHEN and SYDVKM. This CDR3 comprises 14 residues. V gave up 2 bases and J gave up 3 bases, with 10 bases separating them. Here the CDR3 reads CASSLPRVKETQYF. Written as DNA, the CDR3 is TGTGCCAGCAGTTTACCCAGGGTTAAAGAGACCCAGTACTTC.

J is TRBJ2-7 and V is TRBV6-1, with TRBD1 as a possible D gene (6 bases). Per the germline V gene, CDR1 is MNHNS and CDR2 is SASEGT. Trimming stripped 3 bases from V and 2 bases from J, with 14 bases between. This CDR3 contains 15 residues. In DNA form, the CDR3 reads TGTGCCAGCAGTGACCCCCGGACAGCCACCTACGAGCAGTACGTC. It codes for CASSDPRTATYEQYV.

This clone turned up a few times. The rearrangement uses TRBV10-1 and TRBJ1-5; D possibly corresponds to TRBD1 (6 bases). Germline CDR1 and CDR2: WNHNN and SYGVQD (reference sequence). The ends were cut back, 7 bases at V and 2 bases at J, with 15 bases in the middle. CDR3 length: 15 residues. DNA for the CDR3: TGCGCCAGCACACAGACAGGCCTCGGCAATCAGCCCCAGCATTTT. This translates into CASTQTGLGNQPQHF.

The CDR3 protein is CASTPEAANTEAFF. The CDR3 DNA is TGTGCCAGCACCCCGGAGGCAGCGAACACTGAAGCTTTCTTT. The chain combines TRBV6-5 with TRBJ1-1, with no clear D. Germline V CDR1 and CDR2: MNHEY, SVGAGI. CDR3 length equals 14 residues. Trimming pared 7 bases from V and 1 base from J, leaving 13 bases between.

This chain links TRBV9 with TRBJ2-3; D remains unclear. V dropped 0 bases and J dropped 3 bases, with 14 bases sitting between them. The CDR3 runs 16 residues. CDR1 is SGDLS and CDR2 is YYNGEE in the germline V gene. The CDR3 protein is CASSVGGQDATDTQYF. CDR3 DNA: TGTGCCAGCAGCGTAGGCGGCCAGGATGCAACAGATACGCAGTATTTT.

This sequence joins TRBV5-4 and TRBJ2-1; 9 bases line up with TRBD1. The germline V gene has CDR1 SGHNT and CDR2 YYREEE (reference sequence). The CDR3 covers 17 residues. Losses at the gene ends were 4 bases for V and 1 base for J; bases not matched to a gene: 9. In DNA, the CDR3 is TGTGCCAGCAGCCCCGGGACAGGGCATACTTCCTACAATGAGCAGTTCTTC. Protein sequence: CASSPGTGHTSYNEQFF.

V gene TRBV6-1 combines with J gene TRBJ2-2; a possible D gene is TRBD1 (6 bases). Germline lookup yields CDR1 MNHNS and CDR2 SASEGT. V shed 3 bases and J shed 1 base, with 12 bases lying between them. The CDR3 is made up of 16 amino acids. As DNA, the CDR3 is TGTGCCAGCAGTGACCAGCCGGGACAGAACACCGGGGAGCTGTTTTTT. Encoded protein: CASSDQPGQNTGELFF.

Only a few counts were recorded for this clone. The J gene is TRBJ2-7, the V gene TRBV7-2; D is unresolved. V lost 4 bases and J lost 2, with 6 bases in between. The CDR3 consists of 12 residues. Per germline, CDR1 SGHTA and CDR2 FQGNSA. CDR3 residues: CASSSYAYEQYF. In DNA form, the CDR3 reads TGTGCCAGCAGCTCCTACGCCTACGAGCAGTACTTC.

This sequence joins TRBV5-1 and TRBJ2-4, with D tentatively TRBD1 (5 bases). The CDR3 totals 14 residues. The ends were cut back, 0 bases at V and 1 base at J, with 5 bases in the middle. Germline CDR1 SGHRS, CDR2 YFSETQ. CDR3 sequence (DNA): TGCGCCAGCAGCTTGGAGGGGGCCAAAAACATTCAGTACTTC. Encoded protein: CASSLEGAKNIQYF.

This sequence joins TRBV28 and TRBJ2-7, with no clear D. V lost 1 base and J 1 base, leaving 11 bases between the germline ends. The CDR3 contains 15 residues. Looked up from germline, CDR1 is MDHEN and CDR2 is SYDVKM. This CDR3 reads CASSLYLDSSYEQYF. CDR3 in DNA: TGTGCCAGCAGTTTATATCTCGACTCATCCTACGAGCAGTACTTC. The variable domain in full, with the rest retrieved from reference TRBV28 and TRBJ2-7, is DVKVTQSSRYLVKRTGEKVFLECVQDMDHENMFWYRQDPGLGLRLIYFSYDVKMKEKGDIPEGYSVSREKKERFSLILESASTNQTSMYLCASSLYLDSSYEQYFGPGTRLTVT.

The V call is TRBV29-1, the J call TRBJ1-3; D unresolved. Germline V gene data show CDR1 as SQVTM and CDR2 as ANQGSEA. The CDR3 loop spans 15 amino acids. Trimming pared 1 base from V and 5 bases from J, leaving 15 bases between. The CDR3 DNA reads TGCAGCGTTGAAGCACCACCATTGGAACGAAACACCATATATTTT. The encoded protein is CSVEAPPLERNTIYF.

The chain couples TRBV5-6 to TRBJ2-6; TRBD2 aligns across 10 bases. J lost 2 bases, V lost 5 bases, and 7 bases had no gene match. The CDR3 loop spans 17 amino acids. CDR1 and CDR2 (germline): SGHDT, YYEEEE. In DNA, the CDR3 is TGTGCCAGCAGTCTTAGCGGGAGGCTGGCTGGGGCCAACGTCCTGACTTTC. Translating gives CASSLSGRLAGANVLTF. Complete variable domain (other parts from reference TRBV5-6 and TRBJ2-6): DAGVTQSPTHLIKTRGQQVTLRCSPKSGHDTVSWYQQALGQGPQFIFQYYEEEERQRGNFPDRFSGHQFPNYSSELNVNALLLGDSALYLCASSLSGRLAGANVLTFGAGSRLTVL.

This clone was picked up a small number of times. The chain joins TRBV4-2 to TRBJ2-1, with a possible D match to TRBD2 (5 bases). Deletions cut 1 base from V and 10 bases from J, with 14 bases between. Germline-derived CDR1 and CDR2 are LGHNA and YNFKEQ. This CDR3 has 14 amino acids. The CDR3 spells CASSQGGFASEQFF. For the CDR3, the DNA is TGTGCCAGCAGCCAAGGTGGCTTTGCTAGCGAGCAGTTCTTC.

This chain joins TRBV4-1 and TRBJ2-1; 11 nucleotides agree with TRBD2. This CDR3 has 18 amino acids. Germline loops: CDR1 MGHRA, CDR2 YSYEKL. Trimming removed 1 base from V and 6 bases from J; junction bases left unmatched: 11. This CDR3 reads CASSQVGGTSGGGNEQFF. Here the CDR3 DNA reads TGCGCCAGCAGCCAAGTCGGCGGGACTAGCGGAGGGGGCAATGAGCAGTTCTTC.

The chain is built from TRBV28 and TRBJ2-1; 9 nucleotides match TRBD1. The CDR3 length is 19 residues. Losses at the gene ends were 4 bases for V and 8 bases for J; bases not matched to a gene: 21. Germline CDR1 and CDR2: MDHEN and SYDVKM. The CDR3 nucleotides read TGTGCCAGCAGTTCCACAGGGGGCGGGAGCCGGGAACTGGGCGATGAGCAGTTCTTC. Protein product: CASSSTGGGSRELGDEQFF.

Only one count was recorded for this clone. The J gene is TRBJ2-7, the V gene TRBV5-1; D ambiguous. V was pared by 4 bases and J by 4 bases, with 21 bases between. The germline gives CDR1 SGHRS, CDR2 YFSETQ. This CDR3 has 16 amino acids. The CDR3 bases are TGCGCCAGCAGCCCTAATACAAACAGACATGGGTACGAGCAGTACTTC. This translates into CASSPNTNRHGYEQYF.

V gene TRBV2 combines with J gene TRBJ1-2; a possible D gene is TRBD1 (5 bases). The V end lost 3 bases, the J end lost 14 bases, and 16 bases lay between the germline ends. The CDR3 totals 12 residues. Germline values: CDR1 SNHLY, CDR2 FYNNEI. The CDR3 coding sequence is TGTGCCAGCAGTGACAGGGTAGGGCTCGTTACCTTC. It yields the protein CASSDRVGLVTF.

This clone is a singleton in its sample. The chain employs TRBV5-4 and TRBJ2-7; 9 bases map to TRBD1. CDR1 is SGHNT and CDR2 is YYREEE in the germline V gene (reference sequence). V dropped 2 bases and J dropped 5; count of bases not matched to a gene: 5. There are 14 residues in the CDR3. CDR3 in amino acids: CASSFAGTGNEQYF. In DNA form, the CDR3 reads TGTGCCAGCAGCTTTGCCGGGACAGGGAACGAGCAGTACTTC.

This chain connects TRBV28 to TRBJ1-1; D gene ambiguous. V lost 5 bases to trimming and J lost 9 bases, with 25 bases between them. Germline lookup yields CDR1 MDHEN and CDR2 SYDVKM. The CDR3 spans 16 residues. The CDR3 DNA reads TGTGCCAGCAGTCCCCCCCTGGCGGGCGGTTCTTTAAAAGCTTTCTTT. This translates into CASSPPLAGGSLKAFF.

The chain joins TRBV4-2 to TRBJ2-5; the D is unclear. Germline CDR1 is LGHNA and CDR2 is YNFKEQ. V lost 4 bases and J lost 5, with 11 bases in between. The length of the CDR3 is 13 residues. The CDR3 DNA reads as TGTGCCAGCAGCCGTCGCTTATATGAGACCCAGTACTTC. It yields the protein CASSRRLYETQYF.

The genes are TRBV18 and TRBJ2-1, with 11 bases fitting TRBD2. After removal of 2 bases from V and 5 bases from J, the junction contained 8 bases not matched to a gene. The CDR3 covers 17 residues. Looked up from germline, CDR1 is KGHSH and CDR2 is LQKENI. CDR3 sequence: CASSPGRSSGRDNEQFF. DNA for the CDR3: TGTGCCAGCTCACCAGGGAGGAGTAGCGGGAGGGACAATGAGCAGTTCTTC.

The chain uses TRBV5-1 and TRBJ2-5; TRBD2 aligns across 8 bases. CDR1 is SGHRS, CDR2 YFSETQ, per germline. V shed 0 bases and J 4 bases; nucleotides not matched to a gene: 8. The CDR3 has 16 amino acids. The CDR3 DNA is TGCGCCAGCAGCTTGGTTCCAGCGGGGGTCGGAGAGACCCAGTACTTC. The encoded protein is CASSLVPAGVGETQYF.

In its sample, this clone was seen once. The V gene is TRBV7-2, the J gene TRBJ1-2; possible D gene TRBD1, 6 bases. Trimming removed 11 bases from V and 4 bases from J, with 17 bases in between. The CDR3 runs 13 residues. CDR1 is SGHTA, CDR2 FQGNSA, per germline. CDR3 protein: CAADWGAGYGYTF. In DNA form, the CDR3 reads TGTGCCGCGGACTGGGGGGCTGGCTATGGCTACACCTTC.

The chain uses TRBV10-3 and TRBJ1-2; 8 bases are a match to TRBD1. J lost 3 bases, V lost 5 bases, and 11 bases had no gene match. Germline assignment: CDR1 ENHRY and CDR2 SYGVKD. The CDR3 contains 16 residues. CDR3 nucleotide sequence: TGTGCCATCAGTCTGCCGGGACAGGTTTTTGACTATGGCTACACCTTC. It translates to CAISLPGQVFDYGYTF.

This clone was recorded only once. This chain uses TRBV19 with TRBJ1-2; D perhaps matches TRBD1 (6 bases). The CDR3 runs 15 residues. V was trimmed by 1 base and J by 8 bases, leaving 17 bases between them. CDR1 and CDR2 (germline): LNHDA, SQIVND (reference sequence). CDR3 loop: CASSIAFTGIRGYTF. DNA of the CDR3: TGTGCCAGTAGTATAGCTTTTACAGGGATAAGGGGCTACACCTTC.

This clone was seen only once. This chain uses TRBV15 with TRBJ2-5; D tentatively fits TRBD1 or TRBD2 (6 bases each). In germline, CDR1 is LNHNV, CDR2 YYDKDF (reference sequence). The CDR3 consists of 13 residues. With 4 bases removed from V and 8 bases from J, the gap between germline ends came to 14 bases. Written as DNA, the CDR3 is TGTGCCACCAGCAAGGGGGGATTAATAACCCAGTACTTC. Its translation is CATSKGGLITQYF.

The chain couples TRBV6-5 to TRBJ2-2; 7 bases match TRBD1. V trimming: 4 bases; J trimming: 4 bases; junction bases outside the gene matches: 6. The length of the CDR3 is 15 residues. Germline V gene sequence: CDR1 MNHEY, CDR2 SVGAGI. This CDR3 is CASSWGQKSTGELFF. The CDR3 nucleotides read TGTGCCAGCAGTTGGGGACAGAAATCCACCGGGGAGCTGTTTTTT.

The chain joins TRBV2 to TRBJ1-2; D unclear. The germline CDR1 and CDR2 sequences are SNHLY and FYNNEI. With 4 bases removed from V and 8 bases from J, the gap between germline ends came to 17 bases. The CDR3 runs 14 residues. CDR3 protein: CASSGLAPGDGYTF. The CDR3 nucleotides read TGTGCCAGCAGTGGGCTCGCGCCGGGTGACGGCTACACCTTC.

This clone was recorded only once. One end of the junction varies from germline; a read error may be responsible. The CDR3 region is CASSGPSRVETRYF. CDR3 DNA: TGTGCCAGCAGCGGACCCTCACGAGTGGAGACCCGGTACTTC. The chain has TRBV5-4 and TRBJ2-5; D uncertain. CDR3 length: 14 residues. Germline assignment: CDR1 SGHNT and CDR2 YYREEE (reference sequence).